This record looks at one T cell receptor (beta chain) sequence and its context. CDR1 LGHDT and CDR2 YNNKEL come from the germline V gene (reference sequence). The CDR3 length is 16 residues. The V and J ends lost 2 bases and 1 base, in that order; junction bases with no gene match: 6. These data belong to a study of blood T cell repertoires in COVID-19. Across the whole study: Specimens from acute and convalescent COVID-19 originated in the United States, Italy and Spain. From T cells, B-cell-depleted T cells, or PBMCs came the material, which was cDNA or gDNA.

Per the original data handling: Reference gene primer amplification gave estimated nucleated cell counts. Libraries were prepared by immunoSEQ multiplex PCR; TCRdb keeps only in-frame clonotypes and omits some of them. The V and J calls and clone size are taken from that table; D and trimming were inferred from the DNA. This sample has some 26,000 clones, with about 89% found just once. This sequence originates from a man between 65 and 79 years old with active COVID-19. The sequenced material came from peripheral blood. V and J are TRBV3-1 (or the pseudogene TRBV3-2) and TRBJ2-3; 7 bases map to TRBD2. CDR3 coding DNA: TGTGCCAGCAGCCAAAAGGGGAGGGTCGGCACAGATACGCAGTATTTT. This gives the protein CASSQKGRVGTDTQYF.